Below are 14 T cell receptor beta chains sequenced from a single sample in a study of CD8+CD57+ T cells in acquired aplastic anemia. Genomic DNA served as template for TCR beta VDJ and CDR3 profiling. TCRdb reanalysed the reads using MiXCR and keeps one entry per CDR3 protein. Of approximately 65,000 distinct CDR3 sequences listed, about 50% are singletons. The sequenced sample was sorted CD4+, CD8+, or CD8+CD57+ T cells (not recorded which) from PBMCs. The receptors originated from a human donor in good health, serving as a control.

The chain joins TRBV10-1 to TRBJ2-7; 9 bases match TRBD1. The CDR3 spans 13 residues. Trimming took 9 bases from V and 6 from J; bases not matched to a gene: 9. Per germline, CDR1 WNHNN and CDR2 SYGVQD (reference sequence). The CDR3 bases are TGCGCCAGTCCGGGACAGGGAGTCACCGAGCAGTACTTC. Amino acid sequence: CASPGQGVTEQYF.

This clonotype was counted ten times or more. The V call is TRBV20-1, the J call TRBJ2-1; unclear D gene. V lost 3 bases and J lost 5, with 11 bases in between. The CDR3 sequence is 13 residues long. CDR1 is DFQATT, CDR2 SNEGSKA, per germline (reference sequence). The CDR3 nucleotides are TGCAGTGCTAGCCGTTTGGTGAACAATGAGCAGTTCTTC. It specifies CSASRLVNNEQFF.

The gene calls are TRBV25-1 and TRBJ2-5; TRBD2 agrees at 13 bases. V lost 4 bases and J lost 4; bases outside the gene matches: 6. The CDR3 has 16 residues. CDR1 MGHDK and CDR2 SYGVNS come from the germline V gene. The CDR3 spells CASSALGLAGIETQYF. In DNA form, the CDR3 reads TGTGCCAGCAGTGCCCTGGGACTAGCGGGAATAGAGACCCAGTACTTC.

This chain connects TRBV2 to TRBJ1-1; tentatively, D is TRBD1 (6 bases). The CDR3 contains 15 residues. V was pared by 4 bases and J by 0 bases, with 12 bases between. Germline-derived CDR1 and CDR2 are SNHLY and FYNNEI. The CDR3 DNA reads TGTGCCAGCAGTGGGGGGCAGGCCATGAACACTGAAGCTTTCTTT. Its translation is CASSGGQAMNTEAFF.

The rearrangement uses TRBV7-3 and TRBJ1-4, with unresolved D. Per germline, CDR1 SGHTA and CDR2 FQGTGA. Deletions cut 5 bases from V and 7 bases from J, with 11 bases between. The CDR3 extends over 13 amino acids. The CDR3 protein is CASSTTRVEKLFF. CDR3 coding DNA: TGTGCCAGCAGCACCACTAGGGTTGAAAAACTGTTTTTT.

This clonotype was seen once. The rearrangement uses TRBV29-1 and TRBJ2-5; D ambiguous. CDR1 and CDR2 from the germline V gene are SQVTM and ANQGSEA. The CDR3 length is 14 residues. V dropped 8 bases and J dropped 0 bases, with 16 bases sitting between them. CDR3 bases: TGCAGCTTGTATACCGAAATAGACCAAGAGACCCAGTACTTC. It codes for CSLYTEIDQETQYF.

Of note for this clonotype: With a much larger clone just one base away, this may be a read error. J is TRBJ1-5 and V is TRBV12-3 or TRBV12-4, with D maybe TRBD1 (6 bases). The CDR3 is 16 residues long. The CDR3 loop is CASRLRKGKGGQPQHF. The CDR3 DNA follows: TGTGCCAGCCGTTTGAGAAAGGGGAAAGGGGGACAGCCCCAGCATTTT.

J is TRBJ1-5 and V is TRBV7-3; unclear D gene. CDR1 and CDR2 from the germline V gene are SGHTA and FQGTGA. The CDR3 consists of 13 residues. Trimming shortened V by 0 bases and J by 7 bases, and 7 bases separated the two germline ends. CDR3 in amino acids: CASSLTLDQPQHF. CDR3 coding DNA: TGTGCCAGCAGCTTAACCTTGGACCAGCCCCAGCATTTT.

For this clonotype: Since a much larger clone is just one base distant, this may be a read error. The chain recombines TRBV11-1 with TRBJ2-4; D perhaps matches TRBD2 (6 bases). The CDR3 extends over 16 amino acids. The germline V and J ends were trimmed by 2 bases and 0 bases, with 11 bases remaining between them. Germline CDR1 reads SGHAT; CDR2 reads FQDESV (reference sequence). The CDR3 spells CASSLTVGGAKNIQYF. CDR3 coding DNA: TGTGCCAGCAGCTTAACGGTGGGGGGAGCCAAAAACATTCAGTACTTC.

This chain uses TRBV2 with TRBJ2-5; 9 positions match TRBD1. J was trimmed by 3 bases and V by 4 bases; bases with no gene match: 15. The CDR3 runs to 18 residues. Germline CDR1 SNHLY, CDR2 FYNNEI. This chain's CDR3 is CASSGPGWRTGVKETQYF. CDR3 nucleotides: TGTGCCAGCAGTGGACCGGGGTGGCGGACAGGGGTGAAAGAGACCCAGTACTTC.

This rearrangement joins TRBV7-2 to TRBJ1-3; weak D call: TRBD1 (5 bases). Germline V gene data show CDR1 as SGHTA and CDR2 as FQGNSA. The CDR3 sequence is 15 residues long. V dropped 4 bases and J dropped 0 bases, with 10 bases sitting between them. This chain's CDR3 is CASSYWDLSGNTIYF. The CDR3 DNA follows: TGTGCCAGCAGCTACTGGGACCTCTCTGGAAACACCATATATTTT. The whole variable domain, remainder taken from reference TRBV7-2 and TRBJ1-3, is GAGVSQSPSNKVTEKGKDVELRCDPISGHTALYWYRQSLGQGLEFLIYFQGNSAPDKSGLPSDRFSAERTGGSVSTLTIQRTQQEDSAVYLCASSYWDLSGNTIYFGEGSWLTVV.

The gene calls are TRBV19 and TRBJ2-7; 9 nucleotides agree with TRBD1. This CDR3 has 14 amino acids. Germline V lookup: CDR1 LNHDA, CDR2 SQIVND (reference sequence). With V trimmed by 5 bases and J by 6 bases, 8 bases remained unmatched. The CDR3 loop is CASSSGTGFGEQYF. CDR3 nucleotides: TGTGCCAGTAGTTCCGGGACAGGGTTTGGCGAGCAGTACTTC. The variable domain in full, completed from reference TRBV19 and TRBJ2-7, reads DGGITQSPKYLFRKEGQNVTLSCEQNLNHDAMYWYRQDPGQGLRLIYYSQIVNDFQKGDIAEGYSVSREKKESFPLTVTSAQKNPTAFYLCASSSGTGFGEQYFGPGTRLTVT.

By share of the sample, this clonotype is medium-sized. The chain is built from TRBV19 and TRBJ2-7; maybe TRBD1 (6 bases). Germline V gives CDR1 LNHDA, CDR2 SQIVND (reference sequence). This CDR3 region has 15 residues. V was trimmed by 4 bases and J by 6 bases, leaving 19 bases between them. CDR3 sequence: CASSTSQGQFAEQYF. DNA of the CDR3: TGTGCCAGTAGTACCTCACAGGGTCAGTTCGCCGAGCAGTACTTC. The full variable domain, rest sourced from reference TRBV19 and TRBJ2-7, is DGGITQSPKYLFRKEGQNVTLSCEQNLNHDAMYWYRQDPGQGLRLIYYSQIVNDFQKGDIAEGYSVSREKKESFPLTVTSAQKNPTAFYLCASSTSQGQFAEQYFGPGTRLTVT.

The gene calls are TRBV19 and TRBJ2-7, with 14 bases fitting TRBD2. The CDR3 extends over 14 amino acids. Germline lookup yields CDR1 LNHDA and CDR2 SQIVND (reference sequence). Trimming at V came to 9 bases and at J to 4 bases, leaving 5 bases not matched to a gene. CDR3 amino acids: CARGTSGSRYEQYF. The CDR3 DNA reads as TGTGCCAGAGGGACTAGCGGGAGCAGGTACGAGCAGTACTTC.